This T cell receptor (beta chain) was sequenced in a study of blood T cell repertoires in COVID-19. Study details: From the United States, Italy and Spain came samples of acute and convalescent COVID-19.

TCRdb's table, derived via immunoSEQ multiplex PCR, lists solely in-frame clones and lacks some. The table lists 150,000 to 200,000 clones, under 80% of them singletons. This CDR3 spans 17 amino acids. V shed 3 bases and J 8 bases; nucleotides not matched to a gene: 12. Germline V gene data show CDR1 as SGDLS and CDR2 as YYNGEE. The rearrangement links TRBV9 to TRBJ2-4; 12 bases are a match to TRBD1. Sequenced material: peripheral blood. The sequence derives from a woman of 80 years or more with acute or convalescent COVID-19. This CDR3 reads CASSEGEGQGARDIQYF. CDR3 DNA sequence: TGTGCCAGCAGCGAGGGAGAGGGACAGGGGGCGCGGGACATTCAGTACTTC.